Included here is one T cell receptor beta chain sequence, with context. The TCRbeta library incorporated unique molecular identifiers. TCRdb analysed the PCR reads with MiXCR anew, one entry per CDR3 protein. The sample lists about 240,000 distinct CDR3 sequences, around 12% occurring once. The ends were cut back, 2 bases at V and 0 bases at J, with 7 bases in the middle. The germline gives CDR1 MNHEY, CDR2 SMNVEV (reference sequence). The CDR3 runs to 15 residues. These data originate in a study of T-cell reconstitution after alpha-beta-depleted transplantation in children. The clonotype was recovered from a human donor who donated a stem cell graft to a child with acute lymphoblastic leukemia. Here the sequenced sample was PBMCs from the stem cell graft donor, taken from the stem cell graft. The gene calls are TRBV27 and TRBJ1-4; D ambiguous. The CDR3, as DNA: TGTGCCAGCAGTTTAGTCCCAACAACTAATGAAAAACTGTTTTTT. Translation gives CASSLVPTTNEKLFF.